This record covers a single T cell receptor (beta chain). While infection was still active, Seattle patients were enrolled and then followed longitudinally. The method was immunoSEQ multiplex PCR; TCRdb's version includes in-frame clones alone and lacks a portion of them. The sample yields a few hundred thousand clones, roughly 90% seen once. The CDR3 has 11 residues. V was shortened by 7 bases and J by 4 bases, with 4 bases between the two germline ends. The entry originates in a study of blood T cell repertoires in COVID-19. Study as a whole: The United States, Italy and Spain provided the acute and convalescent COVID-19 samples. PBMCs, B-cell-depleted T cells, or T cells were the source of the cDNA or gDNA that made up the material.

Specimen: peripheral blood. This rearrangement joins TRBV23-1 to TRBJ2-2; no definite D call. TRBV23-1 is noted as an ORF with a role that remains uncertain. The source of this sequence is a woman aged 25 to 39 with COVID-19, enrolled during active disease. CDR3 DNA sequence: TGCGCCAGCAAGAGCACCGGGGAGCTGTTTTTT. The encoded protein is CASKSTGELFF.